This TCR beta chain was recorded in a study of cytomegalovirus exposure and HLA in healthy donors. The CDR3 consists of 13 residues. The ends were cut back, 6 bases at V and 7 bases at J, with 12 bases in the middle. The V gene's germline CDR1 is MDHEN and CDR2 SYDVKM. This clone was seen only a few times. 13 Jbeta primers and 60 Vbeta primers were used for the PCR. The data were produced by immunoSEQ multiplex PCR, yet TCRdb's version contains in-frame clones alone and is incomplete. The data contain approximately 210,000 clones, around four fifths of them singletons. Input material: PBMCs. This clonotype was sampled from a woman between 50 and 59 years old in good health and CMV-seropositive. The chain couples TRBV28 to TRBJ1-4, with unresolved D. In DNA form, the CDR3 reads TGTGCCAGCAGGACATACGGTAGTGAAAAACTGTTTTTT. The encoded protein is CASRTYGSEKLFF. The whole variable domain, filled in from reference TRBV28 and TRBJ1-4, reads DVKVTQSSRYLVKRTGEKVFLECVQDMDHENMFWYRQDPGLGLRLIYFSYDVKMKEKGDIPEGYSVSREKKERFSLILESASTNQTSMYLCASRTYGSEKLFFGSGTQLSVL.